The 32 T cell receptor beta chains below all came from one sample that was sequenced in a study of technical replicates of blood from a handful of donors. Profiling relied on immunoSEQ multiplex PCR, and the TCRdb table lists in-frame clones only, not all of them. The profile shows tens of thousands of clones, around 90% of them singletons. Sequencing input: T cells isolated from PBMCs. Source of these receptors: a human donor in good health.

J is TRBJ1-4 and V is TRBV19; 7 nucleotides line up with TRBD1. This CDR3 region has 15 residues. The germline gives CDR1 LNHDA, CDR2 SQIVND (reference sequence). V lost 6 bases to trimming and J lost 4 bases; unmatched junction nucleotides: 8. The CDR3 DNA reads as TGTGCCAGTAGCCTCGGGGACAGAGATAATGAAAAACTGTTTTTT. Translating gives CASSLGDRDNEKLFF.

The V and J genes are TRBV27 and TRBJ2-7; D call uncertain. This CDR3 is 14 amino acids long. Germline values: CDR1 MNHEY, CDR2 SMNVEV (reference sequence). V was shortened by 2 bases and J by 2 bases, with 10 bases between the two germline ends. The CDR3 region is CASSLDAGAYEQYF. CDR3 nucleotide sequence: TGTGCCAGCAGTTTAGATGCCGGAGCCTACGAGCAGTACTTC.

The CDR3 is CASSRGNTEAFF. CDR3 bases: TGTGCCAGCAGCAGGGGTAACACTGAAGCTTTCTTT. The chain couples TRBV7-8 to TRBJ1-1; a weak D match, TRBD1 (5 bases). This CDR3 comprises 12 residues. CDR1 is SGHVS, CDR2 FQNEAQ, per germline. With 5 bases removed from V and 2 bases from J, the gap between germline ends came to 6 bases.

The chain combines TRBV7-3 with TRBJ2-3; tentative D call: TRBD2 (5 bases). The germline CDR1 and CDR2 sequences are SGHTA and FQGTGA. This CDR3 is built from 14 residues. V was pared by 6 bases and J by 6 bases, with 16 bases between. CDR3: CASRSAKRGDTQYF. CDR3 sequence (DNA): TGTGCCAGCAGATCCGCAAAACGAGGGGATACGCAGTATTTT.

This sequence joins TRBV7-9 and TRBJ2-7; TRBD2 matches 12 bases. The junction had 9 bases not matched to a gene; V was cut back by 2 bases and J by 4 bases. This CDR3 is 17 amino acids long. In germline, CDR1 is SEHNR, CDR2 FQNEAQ (reference sequence). CDR3 region: CASSLFLTSGRTYEQYF. In DNA, the CDR3 is TGTGCCAGCAGCTTATTTTTAACTAGCGGGAGGACTTACGAGCAGTACTTC.

V gene TRBV27 combines with J gene TRBJ1-4; D is ambiguous. The CDR3 has 14 amino acids. The V and J ends lost 5 bases and 6 bases respectively, with 13 bases between them. CDR1 MNHEY and CDR2 SMNVEV come from the germline V gene (reference sequence). The CDR3 DNA reads as TGTGCCAGCAGTCTAGCCCTACGAGATGAAAAACTGTTTTTT. Its protein product is CASSLALRDEKLFF.

The V gene is TRBV7-9, the J gene TRBJ2-5; 10 bases fit TRBD2. The CDR3 is 17 residues long. J was trimmed by 4 bases and V by 3 bases; bases with no gene match: 11. Looked up from germline, CDR1 is SEHNR and CDR2 is FQNEAQ (reference sequence). CDR3: CASSFISSGSNRETQYF. In DNA, the CDR3 is TGTGCCAGCAGCTTCATTTCTAGCGGGAGTAATCGAGAGACCCAGTACTTC. Combining the CDR3 with reference TRBV7-9 and TRBJ2-5 gives the whole variable domain DTGVSQNPRHKITKRGQNVTFRCDPISEHNRLYWYRQTLGQGPEFLTYFQNEAQLEKSRLLSDRFSAERPKGSFSTLEIQRTEQGDSAMYLCASSFISSGSNRETQYFGPGTRLLVL.

CDR3 sequence reads: CASWSSGTGLYYGYTF. The CDR3 nucleotides read TGTGCCAGCTGGAGTAGTGGGACAGGGCTGTACTATGGCTACACCTTC. This rearrangement joins TRBV28 to TRBJ1-2; 9 positions agree with TRBD1. V shed 8 bases, J shed 3 bases, and the junction held 13 bases outside the gene matches. Germline assignment: CDR1 MDHEN and CDR2 SYDVKM. The CDR3 is made up of 16 amino acids.

The chain combines TRBV16 with TRBJ1-5; D not certain. V was cut by 1 base and J by 1 base, with 5 bases left in between. This CDR3 has 14 residues. Germline V lookup: CDR1 KGHSY, CDR2 FQNENV. For the CDR3, the DNA is TGTGCCAGCAGCCAATTTTCGAGCAATCAGCCCCAGCATTTT. Translating gives CASSQFSSNQPQHF.

V is TRBV4-1 and J is TRBJ2-1; possibly TRBD1 for D (6 bases). Deletions cut 3 bases from V and 4 bases from J, with 16 bases between. Germline V lookup: CDR1 MGHRA, CDR2 YSYEKL. CDR3 length equals 16 residues. CDR3 sequence (DNA): TGCGCCAGCAGCCAGGGGGCACCGTCCCTTTACAATGAGCAGTTCTTC. Amino acids: CASSQGAPSLYNEQFF.

CDR3 sequence reads: CATSRVLQGPSSGANVLTF. The CDR3 nucleotides are TGTGCCACCAGCAGAGTTCTTCAGGGCCCGAGCTCTGGGGCCAACGTCCTGACTTTC. The chain is built from TRBV15 and TRBJ2-6, with TRBD1 as a possible D gene (5 bases). The CDR3 is made up of 19 amino acids. Germline-derived CDR1 and CDR2 are LNHNV and YYDKDF (reference sequence). Trimming removed 1 base from V and 0 bases from J, with 16 bases in between.

The chain uses TRBV5-1 and TRBJ2-5, with TRBD1 identical over 8 bases. Germline V CDR1 and CDR2: SGHRS, YFSETQ. The CDR3 sequence is 15 residues long. V lost 2 bases, J lost 2 bases, and 5 bases stayed unmatched. The CDR3 spells CASSFRTGRQETQYF. The CDR3 nucleotides read TGCGCCAGCAGCTTCCGGACAGGGAGGCAAGAGACCCAGTACTTC.

V is TRBV7-3 and J is TRBJ2-1; 9 bases match TRBD1. V was pared by 5 bases and J by 9 bases, with 8 bases of the junction left unmatched. CDR1 is SGHTA and CDR2 is FQGTGA in the germline V gene. This CDR3 contains 14 residues. Here the CDR3 DNA reads TGTGCCAGCAGCACGGACAGGGGAGGAATTGAGCAGTTCTTC. It is translated as CASSTDRGGIEQFF.

This clone has a single count. The genes are TRBV29-1 and TRBJ2-2; a weak D match, TRBD1 (6 bases). Germline V gene sequence: CDR1 SQVTM, CDR2 ANQGSEA. V shed 6 bases and J shed 9 bases, with 20 bases lying between them. This CDR3 spans 14 amino acids. In nucleotides, the CDR3 is TGCAGCGTGCTAAACCCCAGGGGAAGTCGGGAGCTGTTTTTT. This sequence encodes CSVLNPRGSRELFF.

This clone came up once. The rearrangement uses TRBV6-1 and TRBJ2-1; TRBD2 aligns across 7 bases. The length of the CDR3 is 16 residues. Germline V CDR1 and CDR2: MNHNS, SASEGT. Germline trimming cut 2 bases from V and 4 bases from J; bases unmatched to any gene: 8. This chain's CDR3 is CASSEKAGVGYNEQFF. The CDR3 coding sequence is TGTGCCAGCAGTGAAAAGGCGGGAGTAGGATACAATGAGCAGTTCTTC.

J is TRBJ1-5 and V is TRBV10-3; D is ambiguous. This CDR3 contains 15 residues. V gave up 3 bases and J gave up 1 base, with 10 bases separating them. The V gene's germline CDR1 is ENHRY and CDR2 SYGVKD. The CDR3 DNA reads as TGTGCCATCAGTGATAGAGGGAGGAGCAATCAGCCCCAGCATTTT. It translates to CAISDRGRSNQPQHF.

The chain joins TRBV27 to TRBJ1-2, with TRBD1 matching over 9 bases. Germline assignment: CDR1 MNHEY and CDR2 SMNVEV (reference sequence). The CDR3 runs to 14 residues. The V and J ends lost 6 bases and 8 bases, in that order; junction bases with no gene match: 10. The CDR3 is CASSGPGQGDGYTF. Written as DNA, the CDR3 is TGTGCCAGCAGCGGCCCGGGACAGGGAGACGGCTACACCTTC.

This clone has a handful of counts. The chain joins TRBV11-2 to TRBJ1-1; the D is unclear. Germline V CDR1 and CDR2: SGHAT, FQNNGV. The germline V and J ends were trimmed by 4 bases and 8 bases, with 14 bases remaining between them. The CDR3 has 13 amino acids. CDR3 residues: CASSSKEWYEAFF. The CDR3 DNA reads as TGTGCCAGCAGCTCCAAAGAGTGGTACGAAGCTTTCTTT.

This clone has more than one count but fewer than ten. The J gene is TRBJ1-1, the V gene TRBV30; D may be TRBD1 (6 bases). Trimming pared 4 bases from V and 7 bases from J, leaving 10 bases between. CDR3 length equals 11 residues. Germline V gene lookup returns CDR1 GTSNPN and CDR2 SVGIG (reference sequence). CDR3 DNA: TGTGCCTGGAAAAGGGGGTTTGAAGCTTTCTTT. This translates into CAWKRGFEAFF.

The chain combines TRBV19 with TRBJ2-7; TRBD1 matches at 7 bases. Trimming cost V 6 bases and J 3 bases; bases outside gene matches: 17. Per germline, CDR1 LNHDA and CDR2 SQIVND (reference sequence). The CDR3 contains 17 residues. CDR3 amino acids: CASSPGRGLQGIYEQYF. CDR3 DNA: TGTGCCAGTAGCCCAGGTAGGGGTTTACAGGGGATCTACGAGCAGTACTTC. The full variable domain, its missing parts supplied by reference TRBV19 and TRBJ2-7, is DGGITQSPKYLFRKEGQNVTLSCEQNLNHDAMYWYRQDPGQGLRLIYYSQIVNDFQKGDIAEGYSVSREKKESFPLTVTSAQKNPTAFYLCASSPGRGLQGIYEQYFGPGTRLTVT.

The chain employs TRBV21-1 and TRBJ1-1; no check of the table's D call, TRBD1, against the DNA was made. TRBV21-1 constitutes a pseudogene. CDR3 length equals 12 residues. CDR3 amino acids: CPQPQENTEAFF. CDR3 sequence (DNA): TGTCCACAACCCCAGGAGAACACTGAAGCTTTCTTT.

The chain uses TRBV5-1 and TRBJ1-2; tentative D call: TRBD1 (6 bases). The CDR3 loop spans 14 amino acids. The germline V gene has CDR1 SGHRS and CDR2 YFSETQ. Trimming stripped 1 base from V and 2 bases from J, with 9 bases between. The chain's CDR3 is CASSLNTGNYGYTF. CDR3 DNA sequence: TGCGCCAGCAGCTTGAATACAGGGAACTATGGCTACACCTTC.

The chain is built from TRBV7-4 and TRBJ2-7, with 9 bases aligning to TRBD2. Per germline, CDR1 SGHVT and CDR2 SQSDAQ. Trimming at V came to 1 base and at J to 0 bases, leaving 10 bases not matched to a gene. The CDR3 is 18 amino acids. Here the CDR3 reads CASSLELTSGQSSYEQYF. In nucleotides, the CDR3 is TGTGCCAGCAGCTTAGAATTGACTAGCGGACAGAGCTCCTACGAGCAGTACTTC.

The rearrangement links TRBV7-6 to TRBJ2-3; TRBD1 is a possible D gene (5 bases). The germline V and J ends were trimmed by 1 base and 6 bases, with 11 bases remaining between them. Per germline, CDR1 SGHVS and CDR2 FNYEAQ. The CDR3 contains 14 residues. The CDR3 loop is CASSLGGGGDTQYF. The CDR3 DNA reads as TGTGCCAGCAGCTTAGGGGGCGGCGGTGATACGCAGTATTTT.

The chain is built from TRBV4-2 and TRBJ1-2; TRBD1 aligns across 7 bases. V was pared by 0 bases and J by 6 bases, with 7 bases of the junction left unmatched. In germline, CDR1 is LGHNA, CDR2 YNFKEQ. The CDR3 totals 15 residues. CDR3: CASSQETTGIDGYTF. CDR3 in DNA: TGTGCCAGCAGCCAAGAAACGACAGGGATCGATGGCTACACCTTC.

The V and J genes are TRBV19 and TRBJ2-3; 7 nucleotides match TRBD2. There are 15 residues in the CDR3. Germline-derived CDR1 and CDR2 are LNHDA and SQIVND (reference sequence). J was trimmed by 2 bases and V by 4 bases; bases with no gene match: 6. CDR3 in DNA: TGTGCCAGTAGTAAGCGAGCGGGATACACAGATACGCAGTATTTT. Encoded protein: CASSKRAGYTDTQYF.

J is TRBJ1-2 and V is TRBV28, with TRBD1 identical over 8 bases. After removal of 7 bases from V and 0 bases from J, the junction contained 10 bases not matched to a gene. The CDR3 totals 16 residues. Germline CDR1 and CDR2: MDHEN and SYDVKM. CDR3 bases: TGTGCCAGCAAATTTGGGGGGACAGGCACTAACTATGGCTACACCTTC. Translated: CASKFGGTGTNYGYTF.

Here the CDR3 reads CASIPVGGTEAFF. The CDR3 coding sequence is TGTGCCAGTATCCCTGTTGGGGGGACTGAAGCTTTCTTT. The gene calls are TRBV19 and TRBJ1-1, with D perhaps TRBD1 (5 bases). The CDR3 has 13 residues. Trimming left V 7 bases short and J 5 bases short, with 14 bases between. CDR1 LNHDA and CDR2 SQIVND come from the germline V gene (reference sequence).

This chain links TRBV6-6 with TRBJ1-1, with D possibly matching TRBD1 (5 bases). V was pared by 5 bases and J by 6 bases, with 13 bases between. Germline V gene lookup returns CDR1 MNHNY and CDR2 SVGAGI (reference sequence). The CDR3 runs 13 residues. The CDR3 bases are TGTGCCAGCAGTCGACAGACAGTTGCTGAAGCTTTCTTT. The encoded protein is CASSRQTVAEAFF.

The chain links TRBV5-6 to TRBJ1-4; no firm D call. This CDR3 is built from 16 residues. Trimming removed 5 bases from V and 1 base from J, with 15 bases in between. Germline CDR1 is SGHDT and CDR2 is YYEEEE. CDR3 in amino acids: CASSYRQDLTNEKLFF. The DNA for the CDR3 is TGTGCCAGCAGTTACCGCCAGGATTTAACTAATGAAAAACTGTTTTTT. The full variable domain, its missing parts supplied by reference TRBV5-6 and TRBJ1-4, is DAGVTQSPTHLIKTRGQQVTLRCSPKSGHDTVSWYQQALGQGPQFIFQYYEEEERQRGNFPDRFSGHQFPNYSSELNVNALLLGDSALYLCASSYRQDLTNEKLFFGSGTQLSVL.

This clone was seen just once. This sequence joins TRBV6-5 and TRBJ2-2; 7 bases agree with TRBD2. The CDR3 runs to 15 residues. The germline CDR1 and CDR2 sequences are MNHEY and SVGAGI. The junction had 10 bases not matched to a gene; V was cut back by 7 bases and J by 5 bases. CDR3 coding DNA: TGTGCCAGCACGGATTACCCCGGGAGGACCGGGGAGCTGTTTTTT. The encoded protein is CASTDYPGRTGELFF.

The CDR3 DNA reads as TGCGCCAGCAGTGAGCCGGGAGCCAATGAGCAGTTCTTC. Amino acid sequence: CASSEPGANEQFF. The J gene is TRBJ2-1, the V gene TRBV10-1, with D possibly matching TRBD2 (6 bases). CDR1 WNHNN and CDR2 SYGVQD come from the germline V gene (reference sequence). V shed 2 bases and J shed 6 bases, with 8 bases lying between them. This CDR3 comprises 13 residues.